The 17 T cell receptor beta chains presented below share a single source sample, sequenced in a study of cytomegalovirus exposure and HLA in healthy donors (dated by TCRdb to 2017 to 2019). The method was the immunoSEQ multiplex PCR assay. For the multiplex PCR, a mixture combining 60 forward primers for TCR Vbeta segments and 13 reverse primers for TCR Jbeta segments was used. Held by TCRdb, this immuneACCESS table contains in-frame sequences only and omits some clones. Under half of the omission traces to an unresolved V gene where checked; the cause of the rest is unknown. The sample has about 160,000 clones on record, about 80% of them singletons. Under 2.5% of the sample lies in the top ten. Sample: PBMCs. The receptor set was obtained from a female donor in good health and CMV-seronegative.

The rearrangement uses TRBV7-6 and TRBJ2-1; D possibly corresponds to TRBD1 (6 bases). Trimming left V 5 bases short and J 8 bases short, with 22 bases between. Germline V gene sequence: CDR1 SGHVS, CDR2 FNYEAQ. The CDR3 covers 16 residues. In DNA, the CDR3 is TGTGCCAGCAGCCGAACCACAGGGCAATTCTCCGATGAGCAGTTCTTC. Amino acids: CASSRTTGQFSDEQFF.

The CDR3 protein is CASSLQPASRDTQYF. The CDR3 DNA follows: TGCGCCAGCAGCTTGCAGCCAGCGTCAAGGGATACGCAGTATTTT. The chain links TRBV5-1 to TRBJ2-3; D not certain. The V end lost 1 base, the J end lost 6 bases, and 15 bases lay between the germline ends. Germline values: CDR1 SGHRS, CDR2 YFSETQ. This CDR3 region has 15 residues.

The chain couples TRBV5-1 to TRBJ2-1, with TRBD1 identical over 11 bases. Germline V CDR1 and CDR2: SGHRS, YFSETQ. The CDR3 runs 15 residues. V gave up 0 bases and J gave up 8 bases; unmatched junction bases: 4. Here the CDR3 DNA reads TGCGCCAGCAGCTTGGCCGGGACAGGGGGAGATGAGCAGTTCTTC. Translated, it gives CASSLAGTGGDEQFF.

The chain links TRBV2 to TRBJ1-2; weak D call: TRBD1 (5 bases). The CDR3 is 14 amino acids. Germline CDR1 reads SNHLY; CDR2 reads FYNNEI. V lost 1 base and J lost 2, with 8 bases in between. The CDR3 reads CASSEGGQNYGYTF. The CDR3 region has the DNA TGTGCCAGCAGTGAAGGGGGCCAGAACTATGGCTACACCTTC.

This chain connects TRBV7-9 to TRBJ2-1, with D possibly matching TRBD2 (6 bases). This CDR3 is 15 amino acids long. Trimming took 5 bases from V and 4 from J, leaving 15 bases between them. CDR1 and CDR2 (germline): SEHNR, FQNEAQ (reference sequence). The CDR3: CASSKPGLTYNEQFF. The CDR3 DNA follows: TGTGCCAGCAGCAAACCGGGACTGACTTACAATGAGCAGTTCTTC.

Here the CDR3 DNA reads TGCAGTCAACAAACAGGGATTGGCTACACCTTC. Amino acids: CSQQTGIGYTF. The J gene is TRBJ1-2, the V gene TRBV20-1; D is perhaps TRBD1 (6 bases). Per germline, CDR1 DFQATT and CDR2 SNEGSKA (reference sequence). The germline V and J ends were trimmed by 8 bases and 7 bases, with 14 bases remaining between them. This CDR3 is built from 11 residues.

This clone was counted a few times. The chain recombines TRBV9 with TRBJ1-1; tentatively, D is TRBD1 (5 bases). Trimming took off 4 bases at V and 6 bases at J, with 22 bases between the two ends. Germline V gene lookup returns CDR1 SGDLS and CDR2 YYNGEE. This CDR3 is 16 amino acids long. Here the CDR3 reads CASSRGGEPLVAEAFF. In DNA, the CDR3 is TGTGCCAGCAGCCGGGGAGGGGAGCCCTTGGTCGCTGAAGCTTTCTTT.

The chain combines TRBV30 with TRBJ1-3; 7 bases align to TRBD1. Germline V gene data show CDR1 as GTSNPN and CDR2 as SVGIG (reference sequence). The CDR3 is made up of 17 amino acids. The V and J ends lost 2 bases and 0 bases, in that order; junction bases with no gene match: 10. The CDR3 here is CAWSLYIAGGSGNTIYF. The CDR3 DNA reads as TGTGCCTGGAGTTTGTACATAGCAGGGGGCTCTGGAAACACCATATATTTT.

This chain links TRBV2 with TRBJ1-1, with TRBD1 matching 8 bases. The CDR3 runs to 14 residues. The J segment lost 1 base and the V segment lost 4 bases, leaving 2 bases of the junction unmatched. CDR1 SNHLY and CDR2 FYNNEI come from the germline V gene. CDR3 sequence: CASSVDRGNTEAFF. The CDR3 DNA sequence: TGTGCCAGCAGTGTAGACAGGGGGAACACTGAAGCTTTCTTT. Based on the CDR3 plus reference TRBV2 and TRBJ1-1, the full variable domain is EPEVTQTPSHQVTQMGQEVILRCVPISNHLYFYWYRQILGQKVEFLVSFYNNEISEKSEIFDDQFSVERPDGSNFTLKIRSTKLEDSAMYFCASSVDRGNTEAFFGQGTRLTVV.

The chain combines TRBV2 with TRBJ1-1; no clear D gene. CDR1 is SNHLY and CDR2 is FYNNEI in the germline V gene. The CDR3 spans 12 residues. Trimming stripped 2 bases from V and 8 bases from J, with 9 bases between. DNA for the CDR3: TGTGCCAGCAGTGAATTAGTACCCGAAGCTTTCTTT. As protein: CASSELVPEAFF.

The chain links TRBV19 to TRBJ1-1; D remains ambiguous. This CDR3 has 14 amino acids. Trimming took 6 bases from V and 4 from J, leaving 15 bases between them. Germline-derived CDR1 and CDR2 are LNHDA and SQIVND (reference sequence). The DNA for the CDR3 is TGTGCCAGTAGCCTCCTTTTGGGCATCACTGAAGCTTTCTTT. Its translation: CASSLLLGITEAFF.

The genes are TRBV4-1 and TRBJ2-7; TRBD2 matches at 7 bases. Germline V gene data show CDR1 as MGHRA and CDR2 as YSYEKL. Germline trimming cut 8 bases from V and 0 bases from J; bases unmatched to any gene: 10. The CDR3 runs to 15 residues. For the CDR3, the DNA is TGCGCCAGCGCCCCGGAGGGAGGGCCCTCCTACGAGCAGTACTTC. It yields the protein CASAPEGGPSYEQYF.

This clone came up once. J is TRBJ2-1 and V is TRBV10-1, with 9 nucleotides matching TRBD2. V shed 3 bases, J shed 4 bases, and the junction held 16 bases outside the gene matches. The CDR3 runs 19 residues. The germline gives CDR1 WNHNN, CDR2 SYGVQD (reference sequence). CDR3 amino acids: CASSEAGRGAGGRYNEQFF. CDR3 bases: TGCGCCAGCAGTGAAGCGGGCCGTGGAGCGGGGGGACGGTACAATGAGCAGTTCTTC.

This rearrangement joins TRBV2 to TRBJ2-2; 15 positions agree with TRBD2. V dropped 4 bases and J dropped 6; count of bases not matched to a gene: 15. The CDR3 is 20 amino acids. Germline V CDR1 and CDR2: SNHLY, FYNNEI. The CDR3 DNA reads as TGTGCCAGCAGTGTCCCTAACGGACTAGCGGGGGGGCCGAGCCCCGGGGAGCTGTTTTTT. Encoded protein: CASSVPNGLAGGPSPGELFF.

V usage is TRBV5-1 and J usage is TRBJ1-1; 9 bases map to TRBD1. This CDR3 has 14 amino acids. Germline V gives CDR1 SGHRS, CDR2 YFSETQ. J was trimmed by 6 bases and V by 0 bases; bases with no gene match: 3. CDR3 DNA: TGCGCCAGCAGCTTGGTTCGGGACAGGGCTGAAGCTTTCTTT. Its protein product is CASSLVRDRAEAFF.

This chain links TRBV30 with TRBJ1-1; tentatively, D is TRBD1 (5 bases). Trimming pared 4 bases from V and 6 bases from J, leaving 9 bases between. The germline gives CDR1 GTSNPN, CDR2 SVGIG (reference sequence). This CDR3 spans 11 amino acids. The CDR3 region is CAWNWGAEAFF. For the CDR3, the DNA is TGTGCCTGGAATTGGGGGGCTGAAGCTTTCTTT.

The rearrangement links TRBV5-4 to TRBJ2-3; 8 nucleotides agree with TRBD2. Per germline, CDR1 SGHNT and CDR2 YYREEE (reference sequence). The V gene end was trimmed by 0 bases and the J gene end by 0 bases; junction bases not matched to a gene: 6. The CDR3 spans 17 residues. CDR3 sequence reads: CASSLAVSGGSTDTQYF. CDR3 DNA sequence: TGTGCCAGCAGCTTGGCCGTGAGCGGGGGTAGCACAGATACGCAGTATTTT. Complete variable domain (other parts from reference TRBV5-4 and TRBJ2-3): ETGVTQSPTHLIKTRGQQVTLRCSSQSGHNTVSWYQQALGQGPQFIFQYYREEENGRGNFPPRFSGLQFPNYSSELNVNALELDDSALYLCASSLAVSGGSTDTQYFGPGTRLTVL.